This note documents a single TCR beta chain sequence. Its antigen is unidentified. The data were produced by immunoSEQ multiplex PCR, yet TCRdb's version contains in-frame clones alone and is incomplete. The data show 30,000 to 35,000 clones, with 60% to 85% seen just once and roughly 3.8% held by the top ten. These data belong to a study of T cells in narcolepsy. Whole-study results and caveats: Reportedly, autoreactive clonotypes were serially detected in patients' blood but not controls'. Autoreactive HCRT-specific and TRIB2-specific clonotypes were marked in same-patient CSF-versus-blood CD4+ comparisons. In some patient and control memory CD4+ samples, autoreactive clones were absent.

The CDR3 totals 15 residues. V lost 8 bases and J lost 2, with 18 bases in between. Germline V lookup: CDR1 MGHDK, CDR2 SYGVNS. Sequencing used memory (CD45RA-) CD4+ T cells from blood. The origin of this receptor is a human donor in good health. This chain joins TRBV25-1 and TRBJ2-5, with D perhaps matching TRBD1 (5 bases). This CDR3 reads CASSPMGQIQETQYF. Here the CDR3 DNA reads TGTGCCAGCTCGCCGATGGGGCAGATACAAGAGACCCAGTACTTC.